Below are 6 T cell receptor beta chains sequenced from a single sample in a study of blood T cell repertoires in COVID-19. TCRdb's table, derived via immunoSEQ multiplex PCR, lists solely in-frame clones and lacks some. This sample has over 100,000 clones, with approximately 70% found just once. Sequenced material: peripheral blood. The receptors derive from a woman in her 70s with acute or convalescent COVID-19.

This sequence joins TRBV3-1 (or the pseudogene TRBV3-2) and TRBJ2-5, with D perhaps TRBD2 (6 bases). V lost 1 base to trimming and J lost 2 bases, with 11 bases between them. CDR1 LGHDT and CDR2 YNNKEL come from the germline V gene (reference sequence). The CDR3 runs to 15 residues. This chain's CDR3 is CASSQVKGGQETQYF. The CDR3 DNA is TGTGCCAGCAGCCAAGTAAAGGGAGGTCAAGAGACCCAGTACTTC.

This chain connects TRBV28 to TRBJ2-7; TRBD1 might be the D (6 bases). Germline V gives CDR1 MDHEN, CDR2 SYDVKM. The V end was cut by 4 bases, the J end by 5 bases, with 21 bases between. The CDR3 contains 16 residues. The CDR3 loop is CASSSPGHPQGDEQYF. In nucleotides, the CDR3 is TGTGCCAGCAGTTCGCCGGGACACCCCCAAGGGGACGAGCAGTACTTC.

The chain recombines TRBV7-9 with TRBJ2-7; D ambiguous. V was cut by 0 bases and J by 4 bases, with 7 bases left in between. The germline gives CDR1 SEHNR, CDR2 FQNEAQ (reference sequence). The CDR3 is 13 amino acids. CDR3 sequence (DNA): TGTGCCAGCAGCTTAGCGACTGGATACGAGCAGTACTTC. It yields the protein CASSLATGYEQYF.

This chain joins TRBV19 and TRBJ1-1; no reliable D call. V lost 1 base to trimming and J lost 6 bases, with 9 bases between them. In germline, CDR1 is LNHDA, CDR2 SQIVND (reference sequence). There are 13 residues in the CDR3. The CDR3 loop reads CASSIVRQSEAFF. CDR3 coding DNA: TGTGCCAGTAGTATAGTGAGGCAGTCTGAAGCTTTCTTT.

The chain has TRBV11-2 and TRBJ1-1; D remains ambiguous. V was trimmed by 1 base and J by 1 base, leaving 7 bases between them. CDR3 length equals 14 residues. CDR1 SGHAT and CDR2 FQNNGV come from the germline V gene. The CDR3 nucleotides are TGTGCCAGCAGCTTAGCGGGGAGGAACACTGAAGCTTTCTTT. Its translation: CASSLAGRNTEAFF.

The rearrangement uses TRBV27 and TRBJ1-2, with TRBD1 identical over 10 bases. Looked up from germline, CDR1 is MNHEY and CDR2 is SMNVEV (reference sequence). The V gene end was trimmed by 6 bases and the J gene end by 6 bases; junction bases not matched to a gene: 10. This CDR3 is 15 amino acids long. DNA of the CDR3: TGTGCCAGCAGGAGGGGAAGGACAGGGGGTGATGGCTACACCTTC. Its protein product is CASRRGRTGGDGYTF.